This section outlines one TCR beta chain sequence together with its context. Antigen specificity is unknown. The junction does not match germline at one end; this may be a read error. Study conclusions and caveats: The TCR gene usage of tumor memory CD4+ T cells clustered together with blood and lymph node memory CD4+ cells and with lymph node naive CD4+ cells.

TCRdb re-derived calls from the 5' RACE reads in MiXCR, one entry per CDR3 protein. Among about 42,000 distinct CDR3 sequences listed, approximately 22% were seen once. Treg sorting used a CD4+CD25+CD127-/low gate. The sample consisted of Tregs sorted from blood. The sequence came from a female donor with breast cancer.

The CDR3 nucleotides read TGCGCCAGCAGCCAAGGACAGGGAGAAGGTCATCAGCCCCAGCATTTC. Amino acid sequence: CASSQGQGEGHQPQHF. The genes are TRBV4-1 and TRBJ1-5; TRBD1 aligns across 7 bases. Germline loops: CDR1 MGHRA, CDR2 YSYEKL. The CDR3 is made up of 16 amino acids.